A single sample is the source of the 18 T cell receptor beta chains below, sequenced in a study of blood T cells in healthy people across ages. A second PCR of roughly 7 to 11 cycles used a sample-barcoded 5' primer and a J-beta primer mix. MiXCR was run by TCRdb on the 5' RACE reads, yielding one entry per CDR3 protein. In the table there are hundreds of thousands of distinct CDR3 sequences, about half of which are singletons. Material for sequencing was blood. These receptors all come from an older man in good health.

The chain employs TRBV27 and TRBJ2-4; the D gene could be TRBD1 or TRBD2 (6 bases each). Trimming cost V 3 bases and J 9 bases, with 15 bases left between them. Germline values: CDR1 MNHEY, CDR2 SMNVEV (reference sequence). The CDR3 extends over 14 amino acids. This chain's CDR3 is CASSFGGLGTIQYF. As DNA, the CDR3 is TGTGCCAGCAGTTTTGGGGGGCTGGGAACCATTCAGTACTTC.

The J gene is TRBJ2-5, the V gene TRBV5-1; D perhaps matches TRBD2 (6 bases). Deletions cut 5 bases from V and 2 bases from J, with 16 bases between. Germline loops: CDR1 SGHRS, CDR2 YFSETQ. The CDR3 spans 15 residues. Here the CDR3 reads CASRSRLASQETQYF. Here the CDR3 DNA reads TGCGCCAGCAGATCGAGGCTAGCGTCTCAAGAGACCCAGTACTTC.

The genes are TRBV6-6 and TRBJ2-5; tentatively, D is TRBD1 (6 bases). V was shortened by 4 bases and J by 4 bases, with 19 bases between the two germline ends. The CDR3 extends over 16 amino acids. The V gene's germline CDR1 is MNHNY and CDR2 SVGAGI (reference sequence). CDR3 residues: CASSWRTAGEVETQYF. The CDR3 bases are TGTGCCAGCAGTTGGAGGACAGCAGGGGAAGTAGAGACCCAGTACTTC.

This sequence joins TRBV6-6 and TRBJ1-2; D is perhaps TRBD1 (5 bases). V shed 6 bases and J shed 8 bases, with 22 bases lying between them. Germline CDR1 and CDR2: MNHNY and SVGAGI (reference sequence). The CDR3 has 15 amino acids. The CDR3 bases are TGTGCCAGCAGCCCATCGGGGCAGCCTTTGGGAGGCTACACCTTC. Residues: CASSPSGQPLGGYTF.

This clonotype has more than one count but fewer than ten. The chain joins TRBV7-2 to TRBJ1-3, with TRBD1 identical over 8 bases. Unmatched junction bases numbered 4, after V lost 5 bases and J lost 4 bases. CDR1 SGHTA and CDR2 FQGNSA come from the germline V gene. The CDR3 contains 14 residues. In nucleotides, the CDR3 is TGTGCCAGCAGCCTGGACAGGGCAGGAAACACCATATATTTT. This translates into CASSLDRAGNTIYF.

To note about this clonotype: This clone may be a read error of a much larger clone one base away. The chain has TRBV28 and TRBJ1-4; weak D call: TRBD1 (6 bases). This CDR3 is built from 14 residues. The V gene lost 6 bases and the J gene lost 11 bases, with 19 bases spanning the gap. Germline V CDR1 and CDR2: MDHEN, SYDVKM. CDR3 coding DNA: TGTGCCAGCAGCGCACCACAGGGAGACAATAAACTGTTTTTT. This sequence encodes CASSAPQGDNKLFF.

This clonotype has more than one count but fewer than ten. V gene TRBV12-3 or TRBV12-4 combines with J gene TRBJ2-1, with TRBD2 identical over 12 bases. The J call may be incorrect, as the DNA end agrees better with TRBJ2-7. There are 19 residues in the CDR3. CDR3 sequence (DNA): TGTGCCAGCAGTTTAGTGCGGAGGGGACTAGCGGGTGTATACAATGAGCAGTACTTC. Its protein product is CASSLVRRGLAGVYNEQYF.

In this sample, this clonotype turned up a few times. The chain links TRBV9 to TRBJ1-2; 7 nucleotides line up with TRBD1. V was clipped by 0 bases and J by 3 bases; unmatched bases: 2. This CDR3 is 14 amino acids long. The germline V gene encodes CDR1 SGDLS and CDR2 YYNGEE. The CDR3 reads CASSVGQGDYGYTF. CDR3 coding DNA: TGTGCCAGCAGCGTAGGACAGGGCGACTATGGCTACACCTTC. Variable domain in full (rest from reference TRBV9 and TRBJ1-2): DSGVTQTPKHLITATGQRVTLRCSPRSGDLSVYWYQQSLDQGLQFLIQYYNGEERAKGNILERFSAQQFPDLHSELNLSSLELGDSALYFCASSVGQGDYGYTFGSGTRLTVV.

The chain recombines TRBV28 with TRBJ2-7; weak D call: TRBD2 (5 bases). V was pared by 2 bases and J by 3 bases, with 14 bases between. The CDR3 loop spans 15 amino acids. Germline V CDR1 and CDR2: MDHEN, SYDVKM. CDR3 sequence (DNA): TGTGCCAGCAGTTTAGGGCTAGCCCTCAACTACGAGCAGTACTTC. This sequence encodes CASSLGLALNYEQYF. The full variable domain, rest sourced from reference TRBV28 and TRBJ2-7, is DVKVTQSSRYLVKRTGEKVFLECVQDMDHENMFWYRQDPGLGLRLIYFSYDVKMKEKGDIPEGYSVSREKKERFSLILESASTNQTSMYLCASSLGLALNYEQYFGPGTRLTVT.

This clonotype has a single count. The chain joins TRBV20-1 to TRBJ2-3; D possibly uses TRBD1 or TRBD2 (6 bases each). Trimming stripped 7 bases from V and 6 bases from J, with 17 bases between. Germline lookup yields CDR1 DFQATT and CDR2 SNEGSKA (reference sequence). This CDR3 contains 13 residues. CDR3 nucleotides: TGCAGTGGGGAGGAAAGGGGGGTGGATACGCAGTATTTT. It yields the protein CSGEERGVDTQYF.

For this clonotype: One end of the junction is discordant with germline, which a read error may explain. The chain joins TRBV7-2 to TRBJ2-7; 7 positions match TRBD2. The V gene's germline CDR1 is SGHTA and CDR2 FQGNSA. The CDR3 has 13 amino acids. In DNA form, the CDR3 reads TGTGCCGGCAGCTCCCGGGAGGTTTTCGAGCAGTACTTC. Amino acid sequence: CAGSSREVFEQYF. The whole variable domain, remainder taken from reference TRBV7-2 and TRBJ2-7, is GAGVSQSPSNKVTEKGKDVELRCDPISGHTALYWYRQSLGQGLEFLIYFQGNSAPDKSGLPSDRFSAERTGGSVSTLTIQRTQQEDSAVYLCAGSSREVFEQYFGPGTRLTVT.

This rearrangement joins TRBV10-3 to TRBJ2-6, with D maybe TRBD1 (5 bases). Per germline, CDR1 ENHRY and CDR2 SYGVKD. Between the trimmed V and J ends, which lost 4 bases and 0 bases, there was a span of 10 bases. The CDR3 has 16 amino acids. CDR3: CAISAMQGSGANVLTF. The CDR3 bases are TGTGCCATCAGTGCTATGCAGGGCTCTGGGGCCAACGTCCTGACTTTC.

The rearrangement joins TRBV5-4 to TRBJ2-5; a possible D gene is TRBD2 (5 bases). Trimming stripped 2 bases from V and 11 bases from J, with 19 bases between. This CDR3 contains 14 residues. Germline-derived CDR1 and CDR2 are SGHNT and YYREEE (reference sequence). The CDR3 nucleotides are TGTGCCAGCAGCTTTATGGGAGATGCGAGAGAGCAGTACTTC. Amino acids: CASSFMGDAREQYF.

The gene calls are TRBV5-1 and TRBJ2-2; 7 bases agree with TRBD2. CDR1 is SGHRS and CDR2 is YFSETQ in the germline V gene. The V and J ends lost 3 bases and 10 bases, in that order; junction bases with no gene match: 15. The CDR3 runs 16 residues. The chain's CDR3 is CASSSNPGSSGPELFF. The CDR3 region has the DNA TGCGCCAGCAGCTCCAATCCCGGGTCTAGCGGCCCGGAGCTGTTTTTT.

With respect to this clonotype: Germline and junction disagree at one end, which may indicate a read error. The CDR3, as DNA: TGCAGTGCGGGACCACGACCCTACAATGAGCGGTACTTC. Protein product: CSAGPRPYNERYF. The chain recombines TRBV20-1 with TRBJ2-1; D is tentatively TRBD1 or TRBD2 (5 bases each). Germline V gene data show CDR1 as DFQATT and CDR2 as SNEGSKA (reference sequence). The CDR3 length is 13 residues.

In its sample, this clonotype was seen once. The chain uses TRBV6-2 or TRBV6-3 and TRBJ2-1, with 10 bases that match TRBD1. CDR1 MNHEY and CDR2 SVGEGT come from the germline V gene. V gave up 5 bases and J gave up 7 bases; unmatched junction bases: 11. CDR3 length: 16 residues. The DNA for the CDR3 is TGTGCCAGCAGTAAGCCGGGACAGGGGATGTTTAATGAGCAGTTCTTC. It is translated as CASSKPGQGMFNEQFF.

J is TRBJ2-7 and V is TRBV27; 8 bases are a match to TRBD2. Germline CDR1 reads MNHEY; CDR2 reads SMNVEV (reference sequence). Germline trimming cut 5 bases from V and 0 bases from J; bases unmatched to any gene: 9. This CDR3 region has 16 residues. The CDR3 sequence is CASSPHVAGSSYEQYF. In nucleotides, the CDR3 is TGTGCCAGCAGTCCACACGTAGCGGGGAGCTCCTACGAGCAGTACTTC.

CDR3 sequence (DNA): TGTGCCAGCAGCCAACTGGGACAGGTCCAAAACATTCAGTACTTC. Protein sequence: CASSQLGQVQNIQYF. V usage is TRBV3-1 and J usage is TRBJ2-4; 8 positions agree with TRBD1. The CDR3 loop spans 15 amino acids. The germline CDR1 and CDR2 sequences are LGHDT and YNNKEL (reference sequence). V dropped 2 bases and J dropped 5; count of bases not matched to a gene: 5.